This TCR beta chain was obtained from a study of blood T cell repertoires in COVID-19. About the research overall: The analysed material was cDNA or gDNA that came from T cells, B-cell-depleted T cells, or PBMCs.

Germline V lookup: CDR1 KGHSH, CDR2 LQKENI. The CDR3 has 15 amino acids. With 6 bases removed from V and 2 bases from J, the gap between germline ends came to 14 bases. This clone was observed a single time. Original data processing: Amplification of reference gene primers was used by the study to estimate nucleated cell counts. The data were produced by immunoSEQ multiplex PCR, yet TCRdb's version contains in-frame clones alone and is incomplete. From that table come the V and J calls and clone size; the DNA was used to work out D and trimming. The table includes 150,000 to 180,000 clones, roughly 85% detected once. Patients in Seattle were enrolled during active infection, then followed longitudinally.

The sequence was collected from a woman aged 60-75 years with COVID-19, enrolled during active disease. J is TRBJ1-5 and V is TRBV18, with D unresolved. Sequencing was performed on peripheral blood. The CDR3 here is CASSLGGRGNQPQHF. The CDR3 DNA reads as TGTGCCAGCTCCCTGGGAGGGCGAGGCAATCAGCCCCAGCATTTT.